These 12 T cell receptor beta chains came from one sample sequenced in a study of beta chain features in type 1 diabetes (dated by TCRdb to the late 2010s). The library was produced with the immunoSEQ multiplex PCR assay. The entire amount of isolated RNA was reverse transcribed using the High Capacity cDNA Reverse Transcription Kit, so the sequenced TCRB transcripts were expressed ones. Sourced from immuneACCESS, this table was stored by TCRdb with only in-frame sequences that have V and J called. A share of the clones is absent; for the studies checked, an unresolved V gene accounts for under half, and the remainder has no known explanation. The sample profile shows 390,000 or so clones; around 14% of them were found once. The biggest ten clones account for about 0.034% of the sample. What was sequenced was naive CD4+ T cells from blood. The meaning of the sample's cell subset or site label: true naive CD4+ T cells. The origin of the receptors is a man aged 25 to 40 in good health.

V is TRBV7-2 and J is TRBJ2-1, with 8 bases identical to TRBD2. The V segment lost 4 bases and the J segment 10 bases; nucleotides outside the gene matches: 3. The V gene's germline CDR1 is SGHTA and CDR2 FQGNSA. CDR3 length: 12 amino acids. CDR3 nucleotides: TGTGCCAGCAGCTCAGTAGCGGGGGAGCAGTTCTTC. Translation: CASSSVAGEQFF. The whole variable domain, filled in from reference TRBV7-2 and TRBJ2-1, reads GAGVSQSPSNKVTEKGKDVELRCDPISGHTALYWYRQSLGQGLEFLIYFQGNSAPDKSGLPSDRFSAERTGGSVSTLTIQRTQQEDSAVYLCASSSVAGEQFFGPGTRLTVL.

This clone turned up a few times. The rearrangement links TRBV5-1 to TRBJ2-5, with TRBD2 identical over 12 bases. Germline lookup yields CDR1 SGHRS and CDR2 YFSETQ. Trimming cost V 4 bases and J 4 bases; bases outside gene matches: 8. There are 16 residues in the CDR3. In DNA, the CDR3 is TGCGCCAGCAGCCCTCCTAGCGGGAGGGCTCTAGAGACCCAGTACTTC. It is translated as CASSPPSGRALETQYF.

This clone was seen only a few times. The V gene is TRBV19, the J gene TRBJ2-6; the D is unclear. V shed 7 bases and J shed 0 bases, with 7 bases lying between them. CDR1 and CDR2 from the germline V gene are LNHDA and SQIVND (reference sequence). The CDR3 extends over 14 amino acids. CDR3 region: CASKENSGANVLTF. CDR3 DNA sequence: TGTGCCAGTAAGGAGAACTCTGGGGCCAACGTCCTGACTTTC.

The chain joins TRBV5-4 to TRBJ2-1; TRBD2 agrees at 7 bases. V shed 2 bases and J 1 base; nucleotides not matched to a gene: 6. Germline-derived CDR1 and CDR2 are SGHNT and YYREEE (reference sequence). The CDR3 runs to 16 residues. The CDR3 spells CASSFAGTTSYNEQFF. CDR3 in DNA: TGTGCCAGCAGCTTCGCAGGGACTACATCCTACAATGAGCAGTTCTTC.

The DNA of the CDR3 is TGTGCCATACGTGATCGGATGACTAGCACAGATACGCAGTATTTT. Its protein product is CAIRDRMTSTDTQYF. The chain has TRBV6-5 and TRBJ2-3; the D is unclear. This CDR3 is 15 amino acids long. The germline V gene has CDR1 MNHEY and CDR2 SVGAGI. Trimming took 10 bases from V and 0 from J, leaving 17 bases between them.

J is TRBJ2-7 and V is TRBV28; D remains unclear. Trimming pared 10 bases from V and 9 bases from J, leaving 19 bases between. CDR1 is MDHEN and CDR2 is SYDVKM in the germline V gene. This CDR3 is built from 12 residues. The CDR3 spells CATLVGGSGQYV. In DNA form, the CDR3 reads TGTGCCACCCTGGTGGGCGGCTCGGGGCAGTACGTC.

V is TRBV27 and J is TRBJ2-5, with 8 bases identical to TRBD1. The V segment lost 4 bases and the J segment 5 bases; nucleotides outside the gene matches: 12. Germline V CDR1 and CDR2: MNHEY, SMNVEV (reference sequence). CDR3 length: 16 amino acids. This chain's CDR3 is CASSSILDRAWETQYF. CDR3 nucleotides: TGTGCCAGCAGTTCGATTCTGGACAGGGCGTGGGAGACCCAGTACTTC.

There are a few counts of this clone. This chain uses TRBV10-3 with TRBJ2-7, with TRBD2 as a possible D gene (5 bases). The germline V and J ends were trimmed by 4 bases and 7 bases, with 14 bases remaining between them. This CDR3 spans 13 amino acids. Germline V gene lookup returns CDR1 ENHRY and CDR2 SYGVKD. CDR3 in amino acids: CAISVRGDQEQYV. The CDR3 nucleotides read TGTGCCATCAGTGTACGGGGTGATCAGGAGCAGTACGTC.

The CDR3, as DNA: TGTGCCAGCAGCCTCCCAGTTGGGGGAGGGTACAATGAGCAGTTCTTC. Encoded protein: CASSLPVGGGYNEQFF. The chain recombines TRBV4-2 with TRBJ2-1, with 7 bases matching TRBD2. Germline V gives CDR1 LGHNA, CDR2 YNFKEQ. The CDR3 runs to 16 residues. V shed 4 bases and J 4 bases; nucleotides not matched to a gene: 10.

Ten or more counts support this clone. The V call is TRBV30, the J call TRBJ1-1; 7 bases match TRBD1. CDR3 size: 12 residues. The V gene's germline CDR1 is GTSNPN and CDR2 SVGIG (reference sequence). Trimming took 5 bases from V and 8 from J; bases not matched to a gene: 8. In DNA, the CDR3 is TGTGCCTGGGCCCCGGGGACAGCCGAAGCTTTCTTT. The encoded protein is CAWAPGTAEAFF.

This rearrangement joins TRBV4-3 to TRBJ1-2; D is perhaps TRBD1 (6 bases). CDR1 is LGHNA and CDR2 is YSLEER in the germline V gene. V was shortened by 2 bases and J by 1 base, with 8 bases between the two germline ends. The CDR3 is 14 residues long. The chain's CDR3 is CASSQLGGNYGYTF. The CDR3 nucleotides are TGCGCCAGCAGCCAACTAGGGGGTAACTATGGCTACACCTTC.

This clone has more than one count but fewer than ten. V gene TRBV9 combines with J gene TRBJ2-7; D is unclear. The CDR3 loop spans 13 amino acids. CDR1 and CDR2 (germline): SGDLS, YYNGEE. Deletions cut 0 bases from V and 0 bases from J, with 4 bases between. The CDR3 region has the DNA TGTGCCAGCAGCGTAGACTACTCCTACGAGCAGTACTTC. Protein sequence: CASSVDYSYEQYF.